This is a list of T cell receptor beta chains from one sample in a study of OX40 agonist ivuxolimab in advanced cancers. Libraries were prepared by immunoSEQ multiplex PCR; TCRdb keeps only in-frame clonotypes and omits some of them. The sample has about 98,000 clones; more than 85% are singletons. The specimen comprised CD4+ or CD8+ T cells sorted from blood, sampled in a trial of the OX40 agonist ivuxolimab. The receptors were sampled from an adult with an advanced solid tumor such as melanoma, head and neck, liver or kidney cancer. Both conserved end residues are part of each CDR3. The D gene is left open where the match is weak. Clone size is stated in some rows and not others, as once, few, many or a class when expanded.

CDR3 protein: CASSNPGGETQYF
CDR3 DNA: TGTGCCAGCAGCAACCCGGGGGGGGAGACCCAGTACTTC
clone size: NA
V gene: TRBV7-6
D gene: TRBD2
J gene: TRBJ2-5

CDR3 protein: CASSLEGFTDTQYF
CDR3 DNA: TGCGCCAGCAGCTTGGAAGGGTTCACAGATACGCAGTATTTT
clone size: NA
V gene: TRBV5-1
D gene: NA
J gene: TRBJ2-3

CDR3 protein: CASSQFTEAFF
CDR3 DNA: TGTGCCAGCAGTCAATTCACTGAAGCTTTCTTT
clone size: NA
V gene: TRBV6-1
D gene: NA
J gene: TRBJ1-1

CDR3 protein: CASSVDGTGNQPQHF
CDR3 DNA: TGTGCCAGCAGCGTAGATGGGACTGGCAATCAGCCCCAGCATTTT
clone size: once
V gene: TRBV9
D gene: NA
J gene: TRBJ1-5

CDR3 protein: CASRTGGAVNSPLHF
CDR3 DNA: TGTGCCAGCCGGACGGGCGGGGCTGTTAATTCACCCCTCCACTTT
clone size: NA
V gene: TRBV6-6
D gene: NA
J gene: TRBJ1-6

CDR3 protein: CASSGQTDQPQHF
CDR3 DNA: TGTGCCAGCTCCGGACAGACAGATCAGCCCCAGCATTTT
clone size: NA
V gene: TRBV18
D gene: NA
J gene: TRBJ1-5

CDR3 protein: CASSKWGHLRRDRGYTF
CDR3 DNA: TGTGCCAGTTCTAAGTGGGGACACCTGCGAAGGGACAGGGGCTACACCTTC
clone size: NA
V gene: TRBV28
D gene: TRBD1
J gene: TRBJ1-2

CDR3 protein: CASSYRGTENEKLFF
CDR3 DNA: TGTGCCAGCAGTTACCGTGGGACAGAGAATGAAAAACTGTTTTTT
clone size: NA
V gene: TRBV6-5
D gene: TRBD1
J gene: TRBJ1-4

CDR3 protein: CAWSPDTENNEQFF
CDR3 DNA: TGTGCCTGGAGCCCGGACACCGAAAACAATGAGCAGTTCTTC
clone size: NA
V gene: TRBV30
D gene: NA
J gene: TRBJ2-1

CDR3 protein: CASSRTGENTEAFF
CDR3 DNA: TGCGCCAGCAGCCGGACAGGAGAAAACACTGAAGCTTTCTTT
clone size: NA
V gene: TRBV5-1
D gene: TRBD1
J gene: TRBJ1-1

CDR3 protein: CASSGGRSYGYTF
CDR3 DNA: TGTGCCAGCAGTGGAGGACGGAGCTATGGCTACACCTTC
clone size: NA
V gene: TRBV6-5
D gene: NA
J gene: TRBJ1-2

CDR3 protein: CASSYSDVTGELFF
CDR3 DNA: TGTGCCAGCAGTTACTCTGACGTCACCGGGGAGCTGTTTTTT
clone size: NA
V gene: TRBV6-5
D gene: NA
J gene: TRBJ2-2

CDR3 protein: CATRGPRTLSEQFF
CDR3 DNA: TGCGCCACCAGGGGCCCGAGAACGCTGAGTGAGCAGTTCTTC
clone size: NA
V gene: TRBV5-1
D gene: NA
J gene: TRBJ2-1

CDR3 protein: CASSDSTGADTQYF
CDR3 DNA: TGTGCCAGCAGTGATTCGACGGGTGCAGATACGCAGTATTTT
clone size: NA
V gene: TRBV2
D gene: NA
J gene: TRBJ2-3

CDR3 protein: CASSAGSGNTIYF
CDR3 DNA: TGCGCCAGCAGCGCAGGCTCTGGAAACACCATATATTTT
clone size: once
V gene: TRBV5-1
D gene: NA
J gene: TRBJ1-3

CDR3 protein: CAWSYNSPLHF
CDR3 DNA: TGTGCCTGGTCCTATAATTCACCCCTCCACTTT
clone size: NA
V gene: TRBV30
D gene: NA
J gene: TRBJ1-6

CDR3 protein: CASSQDTNLPQHF
CDR3 DNA: TGCGCCAGCAGCCAAGATACAAACCTGCCCCAGCATTTT
clone size: few
V gene: TRBV4-3
D gene: NA
J gene: TRBJ1-5

CDR3 protein: CASSYWGTNEQFF
CDR3 DNA: TGTGCCAGCAGTTACTGGGGTACAAATGAGCAGTTCTTC
clone size: few
V gene: TRBV6-5
D gene: NA
J gene: TRBJ2-1

CDR3 protein: CASSLLQGDNQPQHF
CDR3 DNA: TGTGCCAGCAGTTTACTCCAGGGTGATAATCAGCCCCAGCATTTT
clone size: NA
V gene: TRBV28
D gene: NA
J gene: TRBJ1-5

CDR3 protein: CASSLSWDTSNNEQFF
CDR3 DNA: TGTGCCAGCAGTTTGTCCTGGGACACCTCTAACAATGAGCAGTTCTTC
clone size: NA
V gene: TRBV28
D gene: NA
J gene: TRBJ2-1

CDR3 protein: CASKMNGQSDNQPQHF
CDR3 DNA: TGTGCCAGCAAAATGAATGGGCAGTCCGACAATCAGCCCCAGCATTTT
clone size: once
V gene: TRBV6-6
D gene: NA
J gene: TRBJ1-5

CDR3 protein: CASSAALNTEAFF
CDR3 DNA: TGTGCCAGCAGTGCGGCCCTGAACACTGAAGCTTTCTTT
clone size: NA
V gene: TRBV6-1
D gene: NA
J gene: TRBJ1-1

CDR3 protein: CAISESPGGTDTQYF
CDR3 DNA: TGTGCCATCAGTGAGTCCCCAGGCGGGACAGATACGCAGTATTTT
clone size: NA
V gene: TRBV10-3
D gene: NA
J gene: TRBJ2-3

CDR3 protein: CASSRQGAGNEQFF
CDR3 DNA: TGCGCCAGCAGCCGTCAGGGGGCAGGCAATGAGCAGTTCTTC
clone size: NA
V gene: TRBV5-1
D gene: TRBD1
J gene: TRBJ2-1

CDR3 protein: CASSQEGGKWGETQYF
CDR3 DNA: TGTGCCAGCAGCCAAGAGGGAGGGAAGTGGGGGGAGACCCAGTACTTC
clone size: NA
V gene: TRBV4-2
D gene: TRBD2
J gene: TRBJ2-5

CDR3 protein: CAWARWRGQPQHF
CDR3 DNA: TGTGCCTGGGCCAGATGGAGGGGTCAGCCCCAGCATTTT
clone size: NA
V gene: TRBV30
D gene: NA
J gene: TRBJ1-5

CDR3 protein: CATSRDIRQITEAFF
CDR3 DNA: TGTGCCACCAGCAGAGATATCCGGCAGATCACTGAAGCTTTCTTT
clone size: NA
V gene: TRBV15
D gene: NA
J gene: TRBJ1-1

CDR3 protein: CASTHRQNYGYTF
CDR3 DNA: TGTGCCAGTACTCATAGGCAGAACTATGGCTACACCTTC
clone size: NA
V gene: TRBV19
D gene: NA
J gene: TRBJ1-2

CDR3 protein: CASSEGQNYGYTF
CDR3 DNA: TGCGCCAGCAGCGAGGGACAAAACTATGGCTACACCTTC
clone size: NA
V gene: TRBV5-1
D gene: NA
J gene: TRBJ1-2

CDR3 protein: CASSVAAQGHGYTF
CDR3 DNA: TGTGCCAGCAGCGTAGCTGCGCAGGGACATGGCTACACCTTC
clone size: NA
V gene: TRBV9
D gene: NA
J gene: TRBJ1-2